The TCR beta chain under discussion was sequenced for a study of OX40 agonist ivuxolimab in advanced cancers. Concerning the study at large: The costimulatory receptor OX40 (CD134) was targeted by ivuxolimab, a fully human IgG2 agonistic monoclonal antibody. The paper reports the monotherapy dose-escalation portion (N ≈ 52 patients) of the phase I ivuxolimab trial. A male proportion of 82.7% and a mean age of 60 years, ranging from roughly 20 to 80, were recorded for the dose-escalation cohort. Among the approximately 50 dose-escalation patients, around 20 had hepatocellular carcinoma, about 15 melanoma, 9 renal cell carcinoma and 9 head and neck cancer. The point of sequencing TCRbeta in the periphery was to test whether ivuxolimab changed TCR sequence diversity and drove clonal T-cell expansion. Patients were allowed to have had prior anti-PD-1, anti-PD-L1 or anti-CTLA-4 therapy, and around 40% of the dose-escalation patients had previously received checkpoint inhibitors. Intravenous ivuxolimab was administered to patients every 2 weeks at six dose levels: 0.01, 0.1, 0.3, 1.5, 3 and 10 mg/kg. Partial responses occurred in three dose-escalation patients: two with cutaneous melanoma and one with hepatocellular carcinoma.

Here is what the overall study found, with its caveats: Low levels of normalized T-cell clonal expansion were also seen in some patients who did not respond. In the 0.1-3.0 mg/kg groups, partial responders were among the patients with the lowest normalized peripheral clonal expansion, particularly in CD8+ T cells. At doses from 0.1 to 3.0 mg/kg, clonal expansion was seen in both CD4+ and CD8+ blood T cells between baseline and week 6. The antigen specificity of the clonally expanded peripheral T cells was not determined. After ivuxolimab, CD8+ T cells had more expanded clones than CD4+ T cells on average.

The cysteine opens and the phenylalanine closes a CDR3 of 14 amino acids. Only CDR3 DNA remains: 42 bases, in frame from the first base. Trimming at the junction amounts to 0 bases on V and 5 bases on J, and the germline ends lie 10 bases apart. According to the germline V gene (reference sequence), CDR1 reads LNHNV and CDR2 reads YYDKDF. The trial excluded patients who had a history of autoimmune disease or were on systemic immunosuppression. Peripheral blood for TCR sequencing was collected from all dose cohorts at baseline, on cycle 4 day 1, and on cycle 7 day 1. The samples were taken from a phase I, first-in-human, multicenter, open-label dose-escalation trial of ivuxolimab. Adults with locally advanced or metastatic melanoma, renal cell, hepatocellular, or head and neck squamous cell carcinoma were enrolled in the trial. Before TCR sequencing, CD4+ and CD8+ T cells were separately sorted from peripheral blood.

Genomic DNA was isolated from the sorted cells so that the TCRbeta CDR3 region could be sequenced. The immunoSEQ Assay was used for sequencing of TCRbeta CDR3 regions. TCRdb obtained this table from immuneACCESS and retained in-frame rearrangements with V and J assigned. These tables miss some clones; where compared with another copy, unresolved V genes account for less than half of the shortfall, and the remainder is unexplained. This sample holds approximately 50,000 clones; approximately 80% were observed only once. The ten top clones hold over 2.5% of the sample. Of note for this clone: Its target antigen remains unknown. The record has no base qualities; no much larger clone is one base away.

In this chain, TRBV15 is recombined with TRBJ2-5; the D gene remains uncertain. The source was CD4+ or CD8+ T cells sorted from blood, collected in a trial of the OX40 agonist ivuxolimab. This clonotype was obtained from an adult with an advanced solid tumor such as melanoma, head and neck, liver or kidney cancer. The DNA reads TGTGCCACCAGCAGAGATCCGGCCGTGGAGACCCAGTACTTC. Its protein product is CATSRDPAVETQYF.